The sequence of this T cell receptor beta chain was determined in a study of T cells in Graves' hyperthyroidism and ophthalmopathy (dated by TCRdb to between 2017 and 2020). Regarding the research as a whole: Peripheral blood was collected at initial diagnosis, before any treatment. According to the paper, TCR Vbeta CDR3 sequencing was carried out on roughly 130 peripheral blood samples, which came from about 45 ophthalmopathy, roughly 75 hyperthyroidism and about 17 progressor patients. The roughly 99 discovery patients were divided at random into training and test sets in a 7:3 ratio. After sampling, hyperthyroidism patients received methimazole starting at 30 mg daily, and ophthalmopathy patients received high-dose intravenous methylprednisolone. Whether ophthalmopathy could be predicted prospectively was tested in an independent validation cohort made up of under 20 hyperthyroidism patients plus 17 patients who later progressed to ophthalmopathy. A discovery cohort of about a hundred patients, about 40 with Graves' ophthalmopathy and about 60 with stable Graves' hyperthyroidism, was used to find distinguishing TCR V-J signatures. The study also compared thyroid tissue and blood T-cell repertoires from more than five Graves' hyperthyroidism patients.

Amplification of TCR beta CDR3 regions was carried out from RNA transcripts. A first-round RT-PCR of the TCR CDR3 used the HTBI primer set with the Qiagen OneStep RT-PCR kit. The libraries were constructed in a second round of multiplex PCR and then size-selected and purified. Sequencing of the libraries was done on an Illumina HiSeq2000 using paired-end 100 bp reads. Per the source publication's procedure: SOAPnuke was used to process the raw data, throwing out any read that contained adapters or uncalled bases, had a mean Phred below 15, or lacked an exact constant-primer or identifier match. High-quality paired reads were merged with COPE v1.2.5, and unique nucleotide sequences were defined as clonotypes. MiTCR v1.1 was used to align clonotypes to the IMGT TRBV, TRBD and TRBJ reference segments. Only V-J combinations with frequency above 0.0001, covering 99.2% of repertoires, were analysed. A TCS score was defined as the ratio between F50 (clonal expansion) and ExV (chaos), using BLOSUM62-based TCRdist between CDR3 peptides within each V-J. Welch's t-statistics and random forest reduced around 520 V-J features to roughly 13, which were used in a naive Bayes classifier (R e1071). TCRdb reran the public reads through fastp at Q25 and MiXCR, keeping productive beta chains. Here each entry gathers all rows of one CDR3 protein and keeps the most common genes and DNA. TCRdb assigned the V and J calls; the authors' analysis was not used. Present in this sample are 600,000 or so distinct CDR3 sequences, roughly 14% of which were seen just once. The ten largest clonotypes hold approximately 13% of the sample.

Results and caveats for the whole study, not just this receptor: No statistical method was used to fix the sample size in advance, and group allocation was not hidden from the investigators. A model built on a 13 V-J signature distinguished ophthalmopathy from stable hyperthyroidism, reaching roughly 88% sensitivity and approximately 83% specificity in cross-validation and 80%/75% in testing. Blood samples also contained most of the expanded thyroid clonotypes (frequency above 0.001), which suggests that blood repertoires may reflect thyroid immune responses. In validation, the model predicted progression to ophthalmopathy a median of roughly 6.5 months before onset, with about 70% sensitivity and about 72% specificity.

Ophthalmopathy patients had moderately to severely active disease, with a Clinical Activity Score of 3 or more, a NOSPECS grade of 4 or more, and a disease duration of less than 3 months. Exclusion was applied to patients with uncontrolled infections, other autoimmune diseases, pregnancy or lactation. Diagnoses relied on clinical symptoms, serum thyroxine and TRAb, thyroid ultrasound and orbital computed tomography. Ficoll-Paque density gradient centrifugation was used to isolate PBMCs from around 10 ml of fresh peripheral blood. Total RNA was extracted using Trizol reagent, and RNA quality was assessed on an Agilent 2100 Bioanalyzer. In the case of this clonotype: No antigen is known for it. No much larger clone is present one base from it, and per-base qualities are unavailable.

Relative to germline, V is 1 base shorter and J is 0 bases shorter, with 4 bases between their ends. Inclusive of the bounding cysteine and phenylalanine, the CDR3 is 15 residues long. The kept DNA is CDR3 alone, 45 bases in frame from the first base. Based on the germline V gene, the CDR1 and CDR2 sequences are MGHRA and YSYEKL. This chain joins TRBV4-1 to TRBJ2-6; the D gene is not confidently resolved. The sequence derives from a woman between 50 and 59 years old with Graves' ophthalmopathy. The sample comprised blood. Read as DNA, the sequence is TGCGCCAGCAGCCAAGTTGGCTCTGGGGCCAACGTCCTGACTTTC. Its protein reads: CASSQVGSGANVLTF.